The rows below give T cell receptor beta chains drawn from one sample of a study of vaccination effects on CD4 cells after COVID-19. These receptors' antigens are unknown. The table came from immunoSEQ multiplex PCR; TCRdb's copy has only in-frame clones and leaves some out. Of fewer than 65,000 clones listed, roughly 75% were seen once; the top ten hold 3% to 4%. Sequenced here: CD4+ T cells from PBMCs cultured with HCoV-OC43 spike peptides, sampled before COVID-19 vaccination. The receptors shown here come from a human donor who received a COVID-19 vaccine. Each CDR3 is given with its conserved first and last residue. A D gene is named only where the DNA matches it firmly. Clone size is shown for a subset of rows, as once, few, many or a class of expanded clone.

TRBJ1-1,NA,NA,TRBV3-1/TRBV3-2,TGTGCCAGCAGCCTGGGGGGCCCCCGAACTGAAGCTTTCTTT,CASSLGGPRTEAFF
TRBJ2-1,NA,NA,TRBV20-1,TGCAGTGCTAGAAATTACAATGAGCAGTTCTTC,CSARNYNEQFF
TRBJ2-5,NA,once,TRBV4-1,TGCGCCAGCTCCCCTACTAGACAGGGACTCCAAGAGACCCAGTACTTC,CASSPTRQGLQETQYF
TRBJ2-5,TRBD1,once,TRBV6-1,TGTGCCAGCAGTGAATCAGGACAGGGGACTACCCAGTACTTC,CASSESGQGTTQYF
TRBJ2-5,NA,NA,TRBV6-5,TGTGCCAGCAGCCCGGGACTGGGATCAGGGACCCAGTACTTC,CASSPGLGSGTQYF
TRBJ2-2,NA,NA,TRBV5-6,TGTGCCAGCAGCTTTGGGCCCGGGGAGCTGTTTTTT,CASSFGPGELFF
TRBJ2-2,NA,NA,TRBV6-1,TGTGCCAGCAGTGAGCGACAGGTCACCGGGGAGCTGTTTTTT,CASSERQVTGELFF
TRBJ1-1,NA,NA,TRBV29-1,TGCAGCGTTGACAGGCGTGAAGCTTTCTTT,CSVDRREAFF
TRBJ2-5,NA,NA,TRBV18,TGTGCCAGCTCACCGCGCCGGACCGATCAAGAGACCCAGTACTTC,CASSPRRTDQETQYF
TRBJ2-3,NA,NA,TRBV6-6,TGTGCCAGCAGGGCCGGACGGAGCACAGATACGCAGTATTTT,CASRAGRSTDTQYF
TRBJ2-5,TRBD2,NA,TRBV19,TGTGCCAGTAGTATTAGACTAGCGGGGGGACAAGAGACCCAGTACTTC,CASSIRLAGGQETQYF
TRBJ1-1,NA,NA,TRBV6-5,TGTGCCAGCCCGGGGAACACTGAAGCTTTCTTT,CASPGNTEAFF
TRBJ1-4,NA,NA,TRBV6-5,TGTGCCAGCAGTTACAGCCCCGGGGAGAAAAAACTGTTTTTT,CASSYSPGEKKLFF
TRBJ2-3,NA,few,TRBV15,TGTGCCACTGGGGGAGCGGCCGGGGGCGATACGCAGTATTTT,CATGGAAGGDTQYF
TRBJ1-2,NA,NA,TRBV24-1,TGTGCCACCAGTGGAGGAAATAACTATGGCTACACCTTC,CATSGGNNYGYTF
TRBJ1-4,NA,NA,TRBV4-3,TGCGCCAGCAGCCATGCGTGGGGTACAACTAATGAAAAACTGTTTTTT,CASSHAWGTTNEKLFF
TRBJ1-5,NA,NA,TRBV2,TGTGCCAGCAGGGACAGTAGCAATCAGCCCCAGCATTTT,CASRDSSNQPQHF
TRBJ1-1,NA,NA,TRBV5-1,TGCGCCAGCAGCTTTCAGGAGATAAACACTGAAGCTTTCTTT,CASSFQEINTEAFF
TRBJ2-6,NA,NA,TRBV27,TGTGCCAGCAGTTTATTCGGTGTGGAGACTGGGGCCAACGTCCTGACTTTC,CASSLFGVETGANVLTF
TRBJ1-6,NA,NA,TRBV6-5,TGTGCCAGCAGTTACCGGCCAGGGAATTCACCCCTCCACTTT,CASSYRPGNSPLHF
TRBJ1-6,NA,few,TRBV7-2,TGTGCCAGCAACCTGGGAGGGGACAATTCACCCCTCCACTTT,CASNLGGDNSPLHF
TRBJ1-2,NA,NA,TRBV30,TGTGCCTGGAGTGTACGAGGGAGCGGCTACACCTTC,CAWSVRGSGYTF
TRBJ2-1,NA,NA,TRBV6-6,TGTGCCAGCAGTTTGCTGAGCGACTCCTACAATGAGCAGTTCTTC,CASSLLSDSYNEQFF
TRBJ2-3,NA,NA,TRBV2,TGTGCCAGCTCGCGACTGAACACAGATACGCAGTATTTT,CASSRLNTDTQYF
TRBJ2-3,TRBD1,NA,TRBV2,TGTGCCAGCAGTGGGGGGACAGAAGGGCAGTATTTT,CASSGGTEGQYF
TRBJ2-1,TRBD1,few,TRBV4-1,TGCGCCAGCAGCCAAACGGGACAGGGTATCGGCGAGCAGTTCTTC,CASSQTGQGIGEQFF
TRBJ2-5,TRBD2,NA,TRBV24-1,TGTGCCACCAGTGATTTGGGGGGGACTAGCGGGGAAGAGACCCAGTACTTC,CATSDLGGTSGEETQYF
TRBJ1-4,NA,NA,TRBV30,TGTGCCTGGACACGACAAAGCGAAAAACTGTTTTTT,CAWTRQSEKLFF
TRBJ1-1,NA,NA,TRBV7-9,TGTGCCAGCAGCAGAGACCCGAACACTGAAGCTTTCTTT,CASSRDPNTEAFF
TRBJ1-1,NA,NA,TRBV12-5,TGTGCTAGTGGGCTGAACGTCATAAGTGACACTGAAGCTTTCTTT,CASGLNVISDTEAFF
TRBJ2-1,NA,few,TRBV2,TGTGCCAGCAGTGAAACTGGGTCCGACTCGGGCAATGAGCAGTTCTTC,CASSETGSDSGNEQFF
TRBJ2-1,NA,NA,TRBV5-1,TGCGCCAGCTTGGAGGGCGGGGGCCCATACAATGAGCAGTTCTTC,CASLEGGGPYNEQFF
TRBJ1-1,NA,NA,TRBV7-3,TGTGCCAGCAGCTTAGTTTGGAACACTGAAGCTTTCTTT,CASSLVWNTEAFF
TRBJ1-1,NA,NA,TRBV3-1/TRBV3-2,TGTGCCAGCAGCCTCGACCGGGTGACTGAAGCTTTCTTT,CASSLDRVTEAFF
TRBJ2-6,TRBD1,NA,TRBV4-1,TGCGCCAGCAGCCCGGACAGGGATTGGTCTGGGGCCAACGTCCTGACTTTC,CASSPDRDWSGANVLTF
TRBJ2-2,NA,NA,TRBV6-5,TGTGCCAGCAGACCTACAGGGACGAACACCGGGGAGCTGTTTTTT,CASRPTGTNTGELFF
TRBJ2-3,NA,NA,TRBV7-3,TGTGCCAGCAGCTTGGGGGGGCCAGAAGATACGCAGTATTTT,CASSLGGPEDTQYF
TRBJ2-5,NA,NA,TRBV29-1,TGCAGCGTTGGCGCTCCCCTGGGGGAGACCCAGTACTTC,CSVGAPLGETQYF
TRBJ2-1,NA,NA,TRBV30,TGTGCCTGGAGCGGGGGACAAACCTACAATGAGCAGTTCTTC,CAWSGGQTYNEQFF
TRBJ1-1,NA,few,TRBV25-1,TGTGCCAGCACCGACGGACGCAGGGTGAACACTGAAGCTTTCTTT,CASTDGRRVNTEAFF
TRBJ1-2,NA,NA,TRBV10-3,TGTGCCATCAGTGAGAGGGGGACTGATGGCTACACCTTC,CAISERGTDGYTF
TRBJ1-4,TRBD1,NA,TRBV10-2,TGCGCCAGCAGTGACATAGGGACAGGGCTAACTAATGAAAAACTGTTTTTT,CASSDIGTGLTNEKLFF
TRBJ2-3,NA,NA,TRBV30,TGTGCCTGGAGTCCAGGGAGTGGCACAGATACGCAGTATTTT,CAWSPGSGTDTQYF
TRBJ1-3,TRBD1,few,TRBV7-9,TGTGCCAGCAGCGCCGGGACAGGGGGAAACACCATATATTTT,CASSAGTGGNTIYF
TRBJ2-5,NA,once,TRBV6-5,TGTGCCAGCAGTTACGATTTAGGGGGGGGAGAGACCCAGTACTTC,CASSYDLGGGETQYF